This T cell receptor (beta chain) was sequenced in a study of shared clonotypes between healthy human individuals. Overall study results and limits: It was the few donors that limited the genetic and exposure-history diversity represented. Generation probabilities of non-shared clonotypes were lower (relative to those shared by all four donors). Clonotype sharing among donors, it was expected, would be affected by sequencing depth.

The ends were cut back, 2 bases at V and 4 bases at J, with 16 bases in the middle. Germline values: CDR1 MNHNY, CDR2 SVGAGI (reference sequence). This CDR3 contains 16 residues. Turning to this clone: Its specificity is unknown.

The table came from immunoSEQ multiplex PCR; TCRdb's copy has only in-frame clones and leaves some out. Of around 600,000 clones listed, around 96% were seen once; the top ten hold approximately 0.11%. Positively selected for CCR7, the CD45RO-negative cells used as naive CD8 cells excluded terminally differentiated effector memory CD45RA+ cells. The chain couples TRBV6-6 to TRBJ2-3; possible D gene TRBD2, 5 bases. The sequencing input was naive CD8+ T cells sorted from blood. The clonotype originates from a woman in her thirties in good health. CDR3 bases: TGTGCCAGCAGTTACCGGGGTCCCCATAGGGCAGATACGCAGTATTTT. Its translation: CASSYRGPHRADTQYF.